Listed here are 16 T cell receptor beta chains from one sample, sequenced in a study of cytomegalovirus exposure and HLA in healthy donors. A multiplex PCR was run with 60 Vbeta primers and 13 Jbeta primers. Produced via immunoSEQ multiplex PCR; TCRdb's table is partial and in-frame only. The sample consists of fewer than 250,000 clones, roughly four fifths of them appearing once. Sequencing used PBMCs. These receptors were taken from a woman in her fifties or sixties in good health and CMV-seropositive.

This clone showed up just a few times. The J gene is TRBJ2-3, the V gene TRBV5-4; TRBD1 matches at 7 bases. Germline lookup yields CDR1 SGHNT and CDR2 YYREEE (reference sequence). The V segment lost 5 bases and the J segment 0 bases; nucleotides outside the gene matches: 0. The CDR3 extends over 13 amino acids. The CDR3 here is CASRGQSTDTQYF. The DNA for the CDR3 is TGTGCCAGCAGGGGACAGAGCACAGATACGCAGTATTTT.

The CDR3 coding sequence is TGTGCCAGCAGCTTGGACAGGGGGAGTGGCTACACCTTC. Encoded protein: CASSLDRGSGYTF. This rearrangement joins TRBV5-6 to TRBJ1-2; the match to TRBD1 covers 8 bases. The CDR3 has 13 amino acids. CDR1 SGHDT and CDR2 YYEEEE come from the germline V gene. V shed 0 bases, J shed 7 bases, and the junction held 2 bases outside the gene matches.

The chain links TRBV4-1 to TRBJ1-1; D remains unclear. Trimming shortened V by 0 bases and J by 1 base, and 6 bases separated the two germline ends. In germline, CDR1 is MGHRA, CDR2 YSYEKL. This CDR3 is 14 amino acids long. The CDR3 region is CASSQDEANTEAFF. The CDR3 bases are TGCGCCAGCAGCCAAGATGAGGCGAACACTGAAGCTTTCTTT.

The chain carries TRBV19 and TRBJ2-5; D is perhaps TRBD2 (5 bases). V was trimmed by 4 bases and J by 2 bases, leaving 11 bases between them. This CDR3 contains 14 residues. Germline CDR1 and CDR2: LNHDA and SQIVND (reference sequence). Here the CDR3 DNA reads TGTGCCAGTAGTACGACTATCGAACAAGAGACCCAGTACTTC. As protein: CASSTTIEQETQYF.

J is TRBJ2-5 and V is TRBV11-3; 7 bases agree with TRBD2. V lost 5 bases, J lost 2 bases, and 2 bases stayed unmatched. This CDR3 has 13 amino acids. Germline lookup yields CDR1 SGHNT and CDR2 YENEEA. CDR3 bases: TGTGCCAGCAGCCACGGGGGGCAAGAGACCCAGTACTTC. The encoded protein is CASSHGGQETQYF. Filled out from reference TRBV11-3 and TRBJ2-5, the complete variable domain reads EAGVVQSPRYKIIEKKQPVAFWCNPISGHNTLYWYLQNLGQGPELLIRYENEEAVDDSQLPKDRFSAERLKGVDSTLKIQPAELGDSAVYLCASSHGGQETQYFGPGTRLLVL.

This sequence joins TRBV30 and TRBJ1-2; TRBD1 matches at 7 bases. This CDR3 comprises 13 residues. Trimming removed 3 bases from V and 5 bases from J; junction bases left unmatched: 6. Germline V gives CDR1 GTSNPN, CDR2 SVGIG (reference sequence). The CDR3 reads CAWRGTATYGYTF. Written as DNA, the CDR3 is TGTGCCTGGAGAGGGACAGCCACGTATGGCTACACCTTC.

The rearrangement uses TRBV9 and TRBJ2-7; D gene uncertain. CDR1 SGDLS and CDR2 YYNGEE come from the germline V gene. V lost 0 bases, J lost 0 bases, and 7 bases lay in between. There are 14 residues in the CDR3. CDR3 bases: TGTGCCAGCAGCGTAGGCGGTAGCTCCTACGAGCAGTACTTC. This translates into CASSVGGSSYEQYF.

With respect to this clone: This same CDR3 is encoded by further DNA sequences in the sample. The chain is built from TRBV6-6 and TRBJ2-3; no clear D. Trimming pared 6 bases from V and 2 bases from J, leaving 3 bases between. In germline, CDR1 is MNHNY, CDR2 SVGAGI (reference sequence). The CDR3 runs to 11 residues. The CDR3 sequence: CASSLTDTQYF. For the CDR3, the DNA is TGTGCCAGCAGCCTCACAGATACGCAGTATTTT.

The V and J genes are TRBV30 and TRBJ2-7; maybe TRBD1 (6 bases). The CDR3 spans 12 residues. From germline, CDR1 is GTSNPN and CDR2 SVGIG (reference sequence). V was trimmed by 3 bases and J by 5 bases, leaving 11 bases between them. The CDR3 DNA is TGTGCCTGGAGCCGACAGGTGGACGAGCAGTACTTC. Amino acids: CAWSRQVDEQYF.

V and J are TRBV7-2 and TRBJ1-5; 10 nucleotides align to TRBD1. From germline, CDR1 is SGHTA and CDR2 FQGNSA. V lost 3 bases and J lost 5; bases outside the gene matches: 4. CDR3 length equals 15 residues. The DNA of the CDR3 is TGTGCCAGCAGCTTTACCGGGACAGGGGATCAGCCCCAGCATTTT. Translated: CASSFTGTGDQPQHF. Full variable domain (rest looked up from reference TRBV7-2 and TRBJ1-5): GAGVSQSPSNKVTEKGKDVELRCDPISGHTALYWYRQSLGQGLEFLIYFQGNSAPDKSGLPSDRFSAERTGGSVSTLTIQRTQQEDSAVYLCASSFTGTGDQPQHFGDGTRLSIL.

This sequence joins TRBV27 and TRBJ1-2; 10 bases line up with TRBD1. Germline loops: CDR1 MNHEY, CDR2 SMNVEV (reference sequence). The CDR3 covers 15 residues. Trimming took 3 bases from V and 4 from J; bases not matched to a gene: 5. CDR3 protein: CASSFSRTGGYGYTF. In nucleotides, the CDR3 is TGTGCCAGCAGTTTCTCCCGGACAGGGGGCTATGGCTACACCTTC.

This clone was detected only a few times. The chain carries TRBV5-6 and TRBJ2-2; D is possibly TRBD2 (5 bases). The germline V and J ends were trimmed by 1 base and 1 base, with 8 bases remaining between them. The germline gives CDR1 SGHDT, CDR2 YYEEEE. This CDR3 is 15 amino acids long. This CDR3 is CASSLRGWNTGELFF. The CDR3 DNA sequence: TGTGCCAGCAGCTTGCGAGGGTGGAACACCGGGGAGCTGTTTTTT.

The rearrangement joins TRBV16 to TRBJ1-5, with D tentatively TRBD1 (6 bases). The CDR3 runs to 16 residues. V was trimmed by 3 bases and J by 8 bases, leaving 20 bases between them. Germline V gene lookup returns CDR1 KGHSY and CDR2 FQNENV. Here the CDR3 reads CASSQGTGLSMEPQHF. CDR3 DNA sequence: TGTGCCAGCAGCCAGGGAACAGGGCTCAGTATGGAGCCCCAGCATTTT. The full variable domain, completed using reference TRBV16 and TRBJ1-5, is GEEVAQTPKHLVRGEGQKAKLYCAPIKGHSYVFWYQQVLKNEFKFLISFQNENVFDETGMPKERFSAKCLPNSPCSLEIQATKLEDSAVYFCASSQGTGLSMEPQHFGDGTRLSIL.

The chain carries TRBV6-1 and TRBJ2-5; a possible D gene is TRBD2 (5 bases). CDR3 length equals 14 residues. Germline V gene data show CDR1 as MNHNS and CDR2 as SASEGT. V lost 1 base and J lost 5, with 11 bases in between. CDR3 region: CASSEDLAGETQYF. The CDR3 DNA reads as TGTGCCAGCAGTGAAGATCTAGCCGGTGAGACCCAGTACTTC.

This clone was seen only once. J is TRBJ2-3 and V is TRBV9, with no clear D. From germline, CDR1 is SGDLS and CDR2 YYNGEE. The CDR3 runs 13 residues. Deletions cut 1 base from V and 0 bases from J, with 3 bases between. The CDR3 DNA follows: TGTGCCAGCAGCGTATTAAGCACAGATACGCAGTATTTT. Translated: CASSVLSTDTQYF.

The rearrangement links TRBV4-1 to TRBJ1-5, with 7 bases lining up with TRBD1. Germline V CDR1 and CDR2: MGHRA, YSYEKL. The V and J ends lost 8 bases and 5 bases, in that order; junction bases with no gene match: 12. This CDR3 has 15 residues. CDR3 in amino acids: CASAPQGGKDQPQHF. CDR3 DNA: TGCGCCAGCGCGCCTCAGGGGGGCAAAGATCAGCCCCAGCATTTT.